The present T cell receptor (beta chain) was sequenced within a study of blood T cell repertoires in COVID-19. In the study overall: PBMCs, B-cell-depleted T cells, or T cells were the source of the cDNA or gDNA that made up the material.

Methods used by the authors: How many nucleated cells were present was estimated from reference gene primer amplification. Sequencing used immunoSEQ multiplex PCR; TCRdb keeps in-frame clones, though not all of them. The V and J calls and clone size are taken from that table; D and trimming were inferred from the DNA. The sample includes over 200,000 clones, approximately 90% seen only once; the top ten take approximately 9%. The length of the CDR3 is 18 residues. The V gene end was trimmed by 0 bases and the J gene end by 7 bases; junction bases not matched to a gene: 13. CDR1 is LGHNA, CDR2 YSLEER, per germline.

The TCR originated in a man aged 40-55 years who had recovered from COVID-19. The genes are TRBV4-3 and TRBJ2-1; 9 bases align to TRBD2. Sequenced material: PBMCs or T cells enriched from blood (not recorded which). The CDR3 bases are TGCGCCAGCAGCCAAGATTGGCCCAAGACTAGCGGTGGTAATGAGCAGTTCTTC. This sequence encodes CASSQDWPKTSGGNEQFF.